Reported below is one TCR beta chain. Random hexamers were used to reverse transcribe an amount of about 0.45 to 1 ug RNA. Amplification of TCR beta CDR3 across 54 Vbeta and 13 Jbeta was performed with immunoSEQ multiplex PCR. TCRdb called the immunoSEQ multiplex PCR reads again in MiXCR, with one record for every CDR3 protein. The sample contains hundreds of thousands of distinct CDR3 sequences, around 95% of which appear only once. The entry originates in a study of CD8 T cells in Susac syndrome. CD8+ and CD4+ T cells from blood underwent TCR beta sequencing, which was carried out in a high-throughput format. Treatment-naive patients with stable or active relapsing-remitting disease were the multiple sclerosis controls. The CD8+ and CD4+ T cells were isolated magnetically using a negative isolation approach, whereas the TEMRA cells were enriched by FACS. The CDR3 is 13 residues long. Unmatched junction bases numbered 7, after V lost 4 bases and J lost 6 bases. Germline V CDR1 and CDR2: GTSNPN, SVGIG (reference sequence).

Input material: CD4+ T cells from PBMCs. This receptor was identified in a human donor with multiple sclerosis. The chain uses TRBV30 and TRBJ1-1; TRBD1 matches 8 bases. CDR3 DNA sequence: TGTGCCTGGAACCGGGACAGGTGGGCTGAAGCTTTCTTT. It encodes CAWNRDRWAEAFF.